A single sample is the source of the 29 T cell receptor beta chains below, sequenced in a study of CD4 and CD8 cells across lung adenocarcinoma regions. TCRdb fed the PCR reads into MiXCR, producing one record per CDR3 protein. The sample holds around 8,400 distinct CDR3 sequences, about 59% seen once. Specimen: CD8+ T cells from the center of a lung tumor. The source is a female donor with lung adenocarcinoma. The CD4 and CD8 labels of this study may be unreliable.

This clonotype appeared a single time. The germline gene is not matched at one end of the junction; a read error may be the cause. J is TRBJ2-5 and V is TRBV11-2, with 8 positions matching TRBD2. Germline values: CDR1 SGHAT, CDR2 FQNNGV. This CDR3 is 15 amino acids long. CDR3 nucleotide sequence: TGTGGCAGGGGCCTCGGGGGGGGGCCCCTAGATACGCAGTATTTC. Residues: CGRGLGGGPLDTQYF.

About this clonotype: Its ends do not fully match the called genes, so a read error is possible. The rearrangement uses TRBV7-6 and TRBJ2-2; D perhaps matches TRBD1 (6 bases). CDR1 SGHVS and CDR2 FNYEAQ come from the germline V gene. The CDR3 length is 14 residues. The CDR3 here is CASSSVGDTGALYF. The DNA of the CDR3 is TGTGCCAGCAGCTCGGTGGGGGACACCGGTGCGCTGTATTTT. The entire variable domain, with the rest obtained from reference TRBV7-6 and TRBJ2-2, is as follows: GAGVSQSPRYKVTKRGQDVALRCDPISGHVSLYWYRQALGQGPEFLTYFNYEAQQDKSGLPNDRFSAERPEGSISTLTIQRTEQRDSAMYRCASSSVGDTGALYFGEGSRLTVL.

The sample holds many counts of this clonotype. The chain combines TRBV7-8 with TRBJ2-2, with a weak D call TRBD1 (6 bases). Germline-derived CDR1 and CDR2 are SGHVS and FQNEAQ. There are 16 residues in the CDR3. Trimming took off 5 bases at V and 5 bases at J, with 18 bases between the two ends. CDR3 in amino acids: CASSPHLGARTGELFF. In DNA form, the CDR3 reads TGTGCCAGCAGCCCACATTTGGGGGCAAGGACCGGGGAGCTGTTTTTT.

For this clonotype: Its ends do not fully match the called genes, so a read error is possible. In DNA form, the CDR3 reads TGTGCTAGCAGCTTAGGGGTTGTTGACCCAGATACGCAGTACTTC. Translated: CASSLGVVDPDTQYF. The chain has TRBV7-7 and TRBJ2-1; a weak D match, TRBD1 (5 bases). The DNA end lines up better with TRBJ2-7; the J call may be wrong. This CDR3 has 15 amino acids. Germline CDR1 reads SSHAT; CDR2 reads FNYEAQ (reference sequence).

The V call is TRBV12-3 or TRBV12-4, the J call TRBJ2-4; no reliable D call. The J call may be incorrect, as the DNA end agrees better with TRBJ2-5. CDR3 length: 13 residues. The CDR3 bases are TGTGCCAGCAGTGTGGGTGATCTGGAGACCCAGTACTTC. It codes for CASSVGDLETQYF.

This clonotype was picked up many times. V usage is TRBV7-2 and J usage is TRBJ1-1; no firm D call. Germline CDR1 and CDR2: SGHTA and FQGNSA. V was cut by 5 bases and J by 7 bases, with 14 bases left in between. This CDR3 comprises 13 residues. CDR3 sequence: CASSPYSQDEAFF. CDR3 bases: TGTGCCAGCAGCCCCTACTCGCAAGATGAAGCTTTCTTT. The whole variable domain, filled in from reference TRBV7-2 and TRBJ1-1, reads GAGVSQSPSNKVTEKGKDVELRCDPISGHTALYWYRQSLGQGLEFLIYFQGNSAPDKSGLPSDRFSAERTGGSVSTLTIQRTQQEDSAVYLCASSPYSQDEAFFGQGTRLTVV.

This clonotype was observed at least ten times. The V call is TRBV11-1, the J call TRBJ2-5; D possibly matches TRBD1 or TRBD2 (5 bases each). Between the trimmed V and J ends, which lost 5 bases and 5 bases, there was a span of 18 bases. CDR3 length equals 15 residues. Per germline, CDR1 SGHAT and CDR2 FQDESV (reference sequence). The CDR3 coding sequence is TGTGCCAGCAGCCTATCGATCGGGACGGGTGAGACCCAGTACTTC. Translating it yields CASSLSIGTGETQYF.

The table lists this clonotype with many counts. The rearrangement joins TRBV12-3 or TRBV12-4 to TRBJ1-1; TRBD1 agrees at 7 bases. The CDR3 covers 14 residues. V was clipped by 4 bases and J by 0 bases; unmatched bases: 2. The CDR3 DNA is TGTGCCAGCAGTTGGGGACAGCTGAACACTGAAGCTTTCTTT. As protein: CASSWGQLNTEAFF.

At least ten counts were recorded for this clonotype. The chain joins TRBV3-1 to TRBJ2-1; D uncertain. The tail of the sequence fits TRBJ2-5 better, so the J call may be wrong. This CDR3 spans 12 amino acids. Germline V CDR1 and CDR2: LGHDT, YNNKEL (reference sequence). The CDR3 bases are TGTGCCAGCAGCCAAGTTGTAGAGACCCAGTACTTC. Its translation is CASSQVVETQYF.

This clonotype was seen only a few times. This rearrangement joins TRBV5-5 to TRBJ1-2; 8 bases fit TRBD1. Germline V gene data show CDR1 as SGHKS and CDR2 as YYEKEE (reference sequence). V was pared by 0 bases and J by 0 bases, with 4 bases of the junction left unmatched. This CDR3 is 16 amino acids long. DNA of the CDR3: TGTGCCAGCAGCTTGGCGGACAGGGTCCCTAACTATGGCTACACCTTC. It codes for CASSLADRVPNYGYTF.

This clonotype has a count of ten or more. The CDR3 sequence is CASSEEAGSTDTQYF. CDR3 in DNA: TGTGCCAGCAGTGAAGAAGCGGGGAGCACAGATACGCAGTATTTT. V usage is TRBV6-1 and J usage is TRBJ2-3; TRBD2 agrees at 7 bases. The CDR3 has 15 amino acids. With 1 base clipped from V and 0 bases from J, the junction kept 1 base outside the gene matches. Per germline, CDR1 MNHNS and CDR2 SASEGT.

Points on this clonotype: One end of the junction does not line up with germline, which may come from a read error. The rearrangement uses TRBV7-2 and TRBJ2-5; D is perhaps TRBD1 (6 bases). Looked up from germline, CDR1 is SGHTA and CDR2 is FQGNSA. The CDR3 totals 14 residues. The CDR3 DNA reads as TGTGCGACTGCTGGGGGCCGCAGCAAAGATACCCAGTACTTT. This translates into CATAGGRSKDTQYF.

This clonotype is labeled as medium-sized. The V and J genes are TRBV7-8 and TRBJ2-1; no definite D call. V dropped 1 base and J dropped 10 bases, with 14 bases sitting between them. This CDR3 region has 14 residues. In germline, CDR1 is SGHVS, CDR2 FQNEAQ. CDR3 residues: CASSLGLDIYEQFF. In DNA form, the CDR3 reads TGTGCCAGCAGCTTAGGGCTAGACATCTACGAGCAGTTCTTC.

The chain carries TRBV6-1 and TRBJ2-5; D is tentatively TRBD1 or TRBD2 (5 bases each). The CDR3 sequence is 17 residues long. Germline V gene lookup returns CDR1 MNHNS and CDR2 SASEGT. V lost 3 bases and J lost 13, with 30 bases in between. CDR3 amino acids: CASSEREISSGANELYF. CDR3 DNA sequence: TGTGCCAGCAGTGAGAGGGAAATCAGCTCTGGGGCCAACGAGCTGTACTTC.

The rearrangement uses TRBV12-3 or TRBV12-4 and TRBJ2-1; 9 nucleotides line up with TRBD2. This CDR3 has 15 residues. Trimming cost V 3 bases and J 4 bases; bases outside gene matches: 4. CDR3 sequence reads: CASSFGREGYNEQFF. For the CDR3, the DNA is TGTGCCAGCAGTTTCGGGCGGGAGGGGTACAATGAGCAGTTCTTC.

The genes are TRBV12-3 or TRBV12-4 and TRBJ2-3, with TRBD2 as a possible D gene (6 bases). The J call may be mistaken, given a closer DNA end match to TRBJ2-7. This CDR3 comprises 14 residues. The CDR3 region is CASSLGGAEDTQYF. The CDR3 DNA reads TGTGCCAGCAGTTTGGGGGGTGCGGAAGATACGCAGTACTTC.

V and J are TRBV6-5 and TRBJ2-5; TRBD1 agrees at 9 bases. Matching the DNA end better, TRBJ2-7 makes the J call doubtful. This CDR3 has 14 amino acids. Germline CDR1 MNHEY, CDR2 SVGAGI. CDR3 in amino acids: CASSYRTGVNEQYF. In DNA, the CDR3 is TGTGCCAGCAGCTATCGGACAGGGGTCAACGAGCAGTACTTC.

This clonotype was seen just once. CDR3: CASNGGLAKDTQYF. Here the CDR3 DNA reads TGTGCCAGCAACGGGGGACTAGCCAAAGACACTCAGTACTTC. This sequence joins TRBV6-1 and TRBJ2-4; 9 bases are a match to TRBD2. This CDR3 is built from 14 residues. The germline CDR1 and CDR2 sequences are MNHNS and SASEGT. V was pared by 7 bases and J by 12 bases, with 13 bases of the junction left unmatched.

This clonotype appeared many times. The chain joins TRBV6-5 to TRBJ1-5, with D perhaps matching TRBD1 (5 bases). CDR1 is MNHEY, CDR2 SVGAGI, per germline. The V end lost 1 base, the J end lost 5 bases, and 15 bases lay between the germline ends. The CDR3 extends over 16 amino acids. Here the CDR3 DNA reads TGTGCCAGCAGTTACTGGGACTCTGGTCGCCATCAGCCCCAGCATTTT. Protein: CASSYWDSGRHQPQHF.

J is TRBJ2-7 and V is TRBV5-5, with 7 bases aligning to TRBD1. V lost 4 bases and J lost 5; bases outside the gene matches: 9. Germline-derived CDR1 and CDR2 are SGHKS and YYEKEE (reference sequence). The CDR3 is 14 amino acids. The CDR3 is CASSPWDSVDEQYF. In DNA, the CDR3 is TGTGCCAGCAGCCCCTGGGACAGCGTGGACGAGCAGTACTTC.

By its share, this clonotype is medium-sized. A much larger clone is a single base away; this may be a read error. The chain uses TRBV6-1 and TRBJ2-1; D assignment may be TRBD1 or TRBD2 (5 bases each). The V and J ends lost 1 base and 13 bases respectively, with 20 bases between them. The CDR3 runs to 15 residues. Germline V gene lookup returns CDR1 MNHNS and CDR2 SASEGT. CDR3 bases: TGTGCCAGCAGTGAAGAGCCCCTGCGAGGGGAGACCCAGTTCTTC. This translates into CASSEEPLRGETQFF.

This chain links TRBV6-1 with TRBJ1-1; TRBD1 aligns across 7 bases. V shed 7 bases, J shed 3 bases, and the junction held 8 bases outside the gene matches. The germline CDR1 and CDR2 sequences are MNHNS and SASEGT. This CDR3 region has 14 residues. The CDR3 DNA is TGTGCCAGCACCTTGACAGGGAAGGACACTGAAGCTTTCTTT. Translating it yields CASTLTGKDTEAFF.

In this sample, this clonotype is medium-sized (0.01 to 0.1%). This rearrangement joins TRBV12-3 or TRBV12-4 to TRBJ2-2, with TRBD2 matching 7 bases. The CDR3 extends over 16 amino acids. Losses at the gene ends were 1 base for V and 7 bases for J; bases not matched to a gene: 9. The CDR3 DNA follows: TGTGCCAGCAGTTTAGTTGGGGGGAGGGAACACGGGGAGCTGTTTTTT. This encodes CASSLVGGREHGELFF.

This clonotype was found many times. V is TRBV27 and J is TRBJ1-5; D is unclear. V was cut by 0 bases and J by 1 base, with 4 bases left in between. The germline CDR1 and CDR2 sequences are MNHEY and SMNVEV (reference sequence). This CDR3 has 14 residues. As DNA, the CDR3 is TGTGCCAGCAGTTTATCGGGCAGCAATCAGCCCCAGCATTTT. Translated, it gives CASSLSGSNQPQHF.

About this clonotype: The junction and the germline gene differ at one end; a read error may be behind it. This rearrangement joins TRBV12-3 or TRBV12-4 to TRBJ2-4; maybe TRBD1 (6 bases). The CDR3 covers 14 residues. CDR3 residues: CAGRGGWAKDTQYF. The CDR3 nucleotides read TGTGCCGGCAGGGGTGGGTGGGCCAAAGATACTCAGTACTTC.

V is TRBV20-1 and J is TRBJ1-3, with D perhaps TRBD1 (6 bases). V lost 1 base and J 0 bases, leaving 10 bases between the germline ends. Germline V gene sequence: CDR1 DFQATT, CDR2 SNEGSKA (reference sequence). The CDR3 covers 15 residues. For the CDR3, the DNA is TGCAGTGCTAGAGTACAGGGCTTCTCTGGAAACACCATATATTTT. Protein: CSARVQGFSGNTIYF.

This clonotype was recorded only once. The CDR3 loop is CSVEDVAGSSYEQYF. DNA of the CDR3: TGCAGCGTTGAAGACGTAGCGGGGAGCTCCTACGAGCAGTACTTC. This chain uses TRBV29-1 with TRBJ2-7; TRBD2 matches 8 bases. Germline trimming cut 0 bases from V and 0 bases from J; bases unmatched to any gene: 4. CDR1 is SQVTM, CDR2 ANQGSEA, per germline. The CDR3 runs to 15 residues.

Concerning this clonotype itself: Compared with germline, one end of the junction differs, possibly owing to a read error. This chain uses TRBV12-3 or TRBV12-4 with TRBJ2-3; either TRBD1 or TRBD2 may fit D (7 bases each). The CDR3 contains 14 residues. CDR3 coding DNA: TGTGCCGTCAGGGGGGGGGGTGCCAGAGATACGCAGTATTTC. It codes for CAVRGGGARDTQYF.

A word on this clonotype: The junction shows a germline mismatch at one end, possibly a read error. The chain has TRBV11-3 and TRBJ2-3, with D tentatively TRBD1 or TRBD2 (5 bases each). This CDR3 is 15 amino acids long. Germline V gives CDR1 SGHNT, CDR2 YENEEA. The CDR3 reads CGSVSGLGATDTQYF. In DNA form, the CDR3 reads TGTGGCAGCGTCTCGGGGCTGGGAGCCACAGATACTCAGTACTTT.